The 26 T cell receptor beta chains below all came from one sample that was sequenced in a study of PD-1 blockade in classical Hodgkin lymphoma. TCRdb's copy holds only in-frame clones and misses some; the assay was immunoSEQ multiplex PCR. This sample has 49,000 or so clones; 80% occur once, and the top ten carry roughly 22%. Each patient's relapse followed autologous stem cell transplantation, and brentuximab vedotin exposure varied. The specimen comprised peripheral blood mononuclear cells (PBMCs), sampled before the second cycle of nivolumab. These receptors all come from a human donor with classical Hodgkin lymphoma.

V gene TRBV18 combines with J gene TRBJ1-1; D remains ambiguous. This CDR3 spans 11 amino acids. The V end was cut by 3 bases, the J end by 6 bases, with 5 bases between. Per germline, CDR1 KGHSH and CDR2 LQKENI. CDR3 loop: CASSPHAEAFF. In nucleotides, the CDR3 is TGTGCCAGCTCACCCCATGCTGAAGCTTTCTTT.

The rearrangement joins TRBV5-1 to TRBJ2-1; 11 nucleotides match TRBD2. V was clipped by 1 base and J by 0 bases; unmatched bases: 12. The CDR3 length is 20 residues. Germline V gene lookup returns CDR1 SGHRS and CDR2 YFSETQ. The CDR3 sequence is CASSLRWASGRTPSYNEQFF. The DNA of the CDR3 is TGCGCCAGCAGCTTGCGGTGGGCTAGCGGGAGGACCCCCTCCTACAATGAGCAGTTCTTC.

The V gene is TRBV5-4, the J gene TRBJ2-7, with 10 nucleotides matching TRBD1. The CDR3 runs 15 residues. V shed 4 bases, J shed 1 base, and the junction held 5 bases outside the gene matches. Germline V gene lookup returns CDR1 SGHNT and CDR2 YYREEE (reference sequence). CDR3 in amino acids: CASSLPGQGSYEQYF. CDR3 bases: TGTGCCAGCAGCCTACCGGGACAGGGGTCCTACGAGCAGTACTTC.

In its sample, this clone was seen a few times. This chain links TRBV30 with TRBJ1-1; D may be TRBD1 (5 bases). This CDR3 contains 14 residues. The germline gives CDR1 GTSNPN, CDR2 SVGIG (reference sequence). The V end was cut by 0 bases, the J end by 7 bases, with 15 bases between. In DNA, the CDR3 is TGTGCCTGGAGTGTAAAGGGGTTGGGGGATGAAGCTTTCTTT. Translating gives CAWSVKGLGDEAFF. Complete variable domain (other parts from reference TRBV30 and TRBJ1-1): SQTIHQWPATLVQPVGSPLSLECTVEGTSNPNLYWYRQAAGRGLQLLFYSVGIGQISSEVPQNLSASRPQDRQFILSSKKLLLSDSGFYLCAWSVKGLGDEAFFGQGTRLTVV.

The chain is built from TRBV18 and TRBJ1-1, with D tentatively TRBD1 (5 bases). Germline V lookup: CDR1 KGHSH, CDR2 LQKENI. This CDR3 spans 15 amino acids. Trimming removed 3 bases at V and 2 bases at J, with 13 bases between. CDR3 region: CASSPSAQGNTEAFF. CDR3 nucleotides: TGTGCCAGCTCACCTTCCGCGCAGGGCAACACTGAAGCTTTCTTT.

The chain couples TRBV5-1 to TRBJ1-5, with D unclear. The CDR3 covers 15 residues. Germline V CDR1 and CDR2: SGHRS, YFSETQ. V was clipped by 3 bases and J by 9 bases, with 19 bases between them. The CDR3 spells CASSYGPASPGPQHF. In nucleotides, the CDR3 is TGCGCCAGCAGCTACGGGCCGGCCTCTCCAGGGCCCCAGCATTTT.

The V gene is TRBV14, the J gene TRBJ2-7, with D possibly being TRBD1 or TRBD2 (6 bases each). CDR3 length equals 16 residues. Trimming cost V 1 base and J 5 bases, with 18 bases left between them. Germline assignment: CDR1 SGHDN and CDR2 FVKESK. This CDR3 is CASSQATGALIHEQYF. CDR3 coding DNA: TGTGCCAGCAGCCAAGCTACGGGGGCCCTGATCCACGAGCAGTACTTC.

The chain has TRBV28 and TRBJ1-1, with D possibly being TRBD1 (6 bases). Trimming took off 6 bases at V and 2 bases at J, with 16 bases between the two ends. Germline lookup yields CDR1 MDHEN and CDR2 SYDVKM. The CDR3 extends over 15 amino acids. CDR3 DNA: TGTGCCAGCAGGCAAACAGGGAGGTTAAACACTGAAGCTTTCTTT. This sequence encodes CASRQTGRLNTEAFF. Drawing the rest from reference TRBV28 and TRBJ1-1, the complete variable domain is DVKVTQSSRYLVKRTGEKVFLECVQDMDHENMFWYRQDPGLGLRLIYFSYDVKMKEKGDIPEGYSVSREKKERFSLILESASTNQTSMYLCASRQTGRLNTEAFFGQGTRLTVV.

The CDR3 nucleotides read TGTGCCAGCAGTGAAATGGTCGTCGGTACAGGGTTGACCTACGAGCAGTACTTC. Residues: CASSEMVVGTGLTYEQYF. The chain couples TRBV6-1 to TRBJ2-7; possibly TRBD1 for D (6 bases). The CDR3 sequence is 18 residues long. Germline V gene sequence: CDR1 MNHNS, CDR2 SASEGT. Trimming removed 2 bases from V and 2 bases from J, with 22 bases in between.

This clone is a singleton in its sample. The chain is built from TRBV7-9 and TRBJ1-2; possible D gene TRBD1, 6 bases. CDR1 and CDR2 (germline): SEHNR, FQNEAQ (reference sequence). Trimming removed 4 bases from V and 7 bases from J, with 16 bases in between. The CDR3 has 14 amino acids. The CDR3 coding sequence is TGTGCCAGCAGCTCGCCGGGGGGCGCGGTTGGCTACACCTTC. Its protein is CASSSPGGAVGYTF.

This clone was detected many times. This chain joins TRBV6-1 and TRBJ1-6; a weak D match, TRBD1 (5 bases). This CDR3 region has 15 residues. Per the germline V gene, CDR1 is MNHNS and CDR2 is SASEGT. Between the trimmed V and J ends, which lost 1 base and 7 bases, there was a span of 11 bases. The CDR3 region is CASSEEGRFNSPLHF. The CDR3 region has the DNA TGTGCCAGCAGTGAAGAGGGGAGGTTCAATTCACCCCTCCACTTT.

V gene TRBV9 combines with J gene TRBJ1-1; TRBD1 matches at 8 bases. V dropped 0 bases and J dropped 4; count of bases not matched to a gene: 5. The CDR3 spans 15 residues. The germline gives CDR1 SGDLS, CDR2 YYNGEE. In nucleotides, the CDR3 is TGTGCCAGCAGCGTAGTAGGACAGGGAGGCACTGAAGCTTTCTTT. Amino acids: CASSVVGQGGTEAFF.

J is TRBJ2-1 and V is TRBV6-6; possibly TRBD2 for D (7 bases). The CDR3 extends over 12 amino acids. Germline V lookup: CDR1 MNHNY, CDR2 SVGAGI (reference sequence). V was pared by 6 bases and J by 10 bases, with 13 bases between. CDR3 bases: TGTGCCAGCAGCAAGGCGGGGGCCGAGCAGTTCTTC. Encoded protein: CASSKAGAEQFF.

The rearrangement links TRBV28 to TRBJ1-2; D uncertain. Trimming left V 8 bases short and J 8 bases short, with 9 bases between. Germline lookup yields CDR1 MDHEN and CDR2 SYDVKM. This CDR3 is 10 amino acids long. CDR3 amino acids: CASQEVGYTF. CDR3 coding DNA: TGTGCCAGCCAGGAAGTGGGCTACACCTTC.

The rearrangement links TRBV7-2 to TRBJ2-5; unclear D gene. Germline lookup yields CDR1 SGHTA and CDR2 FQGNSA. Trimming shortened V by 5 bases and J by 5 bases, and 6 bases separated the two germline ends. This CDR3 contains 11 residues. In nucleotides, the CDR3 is TGTGCCAGCAGCGCCCTCGAGACCCAGTACTTC. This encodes CASSALETQYF. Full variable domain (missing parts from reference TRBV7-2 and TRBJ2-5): GAGVSQSPSNKVTEKGKDVELRCDPISGHTALYWYRQSLGQGLEFLIYFQGNSAPDKSGLPSDRFSAERTGGSVSTLTIQRTQQEDSAVYLCASSALETQYFGPGTRLLVL.

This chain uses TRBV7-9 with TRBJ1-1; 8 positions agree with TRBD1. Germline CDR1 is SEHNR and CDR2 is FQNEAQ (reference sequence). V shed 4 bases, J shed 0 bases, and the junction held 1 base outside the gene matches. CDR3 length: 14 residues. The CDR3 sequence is CASSWTGMNTEAFF. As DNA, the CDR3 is TGTGCCAGCAGCTGGACAGGGATGAACACTGAAGCTTTCTTT.

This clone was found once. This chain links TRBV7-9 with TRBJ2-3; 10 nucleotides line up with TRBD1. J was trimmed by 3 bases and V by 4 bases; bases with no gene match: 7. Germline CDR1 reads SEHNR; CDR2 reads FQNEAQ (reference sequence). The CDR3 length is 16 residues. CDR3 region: CASSSWTGGVTDTQYF. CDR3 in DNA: TGTGCCAGCAGCTCTTGGACAGGGGGAGTAACAGATACGCAGTATTTT.

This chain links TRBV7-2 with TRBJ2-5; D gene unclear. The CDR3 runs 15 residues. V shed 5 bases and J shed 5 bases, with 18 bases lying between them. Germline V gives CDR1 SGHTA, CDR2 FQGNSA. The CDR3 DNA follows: TGTGCCAGCAGCGTGTCCTACTGGCTTCCCGAGACCCAGTACTTC. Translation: CASSVSYWLPETQYF.

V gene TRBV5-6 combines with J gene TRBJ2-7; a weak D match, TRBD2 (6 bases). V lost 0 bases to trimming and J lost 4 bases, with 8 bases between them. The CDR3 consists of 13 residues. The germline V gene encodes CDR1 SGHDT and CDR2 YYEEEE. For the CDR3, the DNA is TGTGCCAGCAGCTTGGTCGGAGGGTACGAGCAGTACTTC. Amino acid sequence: CASSLVGGYEQYF.

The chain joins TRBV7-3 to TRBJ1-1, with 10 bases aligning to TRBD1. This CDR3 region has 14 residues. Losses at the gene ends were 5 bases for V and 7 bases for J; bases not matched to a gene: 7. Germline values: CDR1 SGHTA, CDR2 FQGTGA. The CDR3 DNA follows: TGTGCCAGCAGCCGGGGACAGGGGCTTAATGAAGCTTTCTTT. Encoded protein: CASSRGQGLNEAFF.

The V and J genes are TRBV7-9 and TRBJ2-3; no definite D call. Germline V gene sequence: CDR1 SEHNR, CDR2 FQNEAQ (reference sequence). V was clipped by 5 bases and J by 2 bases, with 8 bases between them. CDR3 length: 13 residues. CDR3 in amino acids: CASSRTTTDTQYF. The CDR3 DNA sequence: TGTGCCAGCAGCCGAACAACCACAGATACGCAGTATTTT.

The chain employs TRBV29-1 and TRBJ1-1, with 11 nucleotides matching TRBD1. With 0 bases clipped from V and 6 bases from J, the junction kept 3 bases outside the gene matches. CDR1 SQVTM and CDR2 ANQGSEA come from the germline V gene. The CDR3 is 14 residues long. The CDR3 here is CSVEDLDRGPEAFF. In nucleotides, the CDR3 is TGCAGCGTTGAAGATCTGGACAGGGGGCCTGAAGCTTTCTTT. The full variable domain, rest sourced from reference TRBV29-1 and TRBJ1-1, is SAVISQKPSRDICQRGTSLTIQCQVDSQVTMMFWYRQQPGQSLTLIATANQGSEATYESGFVIDKFPISRPNLTFSTLTVSNMSPEDSSIYLCSVEDLDRGPEAFFGQGTRLTVV.

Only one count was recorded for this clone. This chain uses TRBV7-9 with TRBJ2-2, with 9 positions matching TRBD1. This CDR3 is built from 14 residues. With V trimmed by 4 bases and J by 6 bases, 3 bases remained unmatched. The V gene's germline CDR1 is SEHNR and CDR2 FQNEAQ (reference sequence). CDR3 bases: TGTGCCAGCAGCTCGAACAGGGGGCCCGGGGAGCTGTTTTTT. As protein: CASSSNRGPGELFF.

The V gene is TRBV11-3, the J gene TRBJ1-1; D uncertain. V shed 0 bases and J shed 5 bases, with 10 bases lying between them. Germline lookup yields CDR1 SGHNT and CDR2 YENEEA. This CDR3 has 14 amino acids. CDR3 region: CASSLEGPGTEAFF. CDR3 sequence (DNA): TGTGCCAGCAGCTTAGAAGGTCCGGGAACTGAAGCTTTCTTT.

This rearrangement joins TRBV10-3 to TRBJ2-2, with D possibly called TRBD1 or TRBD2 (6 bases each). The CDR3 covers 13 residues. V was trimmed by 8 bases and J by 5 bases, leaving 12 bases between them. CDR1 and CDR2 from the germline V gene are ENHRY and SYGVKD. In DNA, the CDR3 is TGTGCCATCTCGACAGGAGGGACCGGGGAGCTGTTTTTT. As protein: CAISTGGTGELFF.

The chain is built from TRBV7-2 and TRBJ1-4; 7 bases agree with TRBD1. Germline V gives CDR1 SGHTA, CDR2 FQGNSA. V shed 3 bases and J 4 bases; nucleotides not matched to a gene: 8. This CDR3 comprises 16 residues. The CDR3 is CASSFDRVRDNEKLFF. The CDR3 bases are TGTGCCAGCAGCTTTGACAGGGTGCGTGATAATGAAAAACTGTTTTTT. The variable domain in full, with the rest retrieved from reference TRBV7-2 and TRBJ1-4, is GAGVSQSPSNKVTEKGKDVELRCDPISGHTALYWYRQSLGQGLEFLIYFQGNSAPDKSGLPSDRFSAERTGGSVSTLTIQRTQQEDSAVYLCASSFDRVRDNEKLFFGSGTQLSVL.